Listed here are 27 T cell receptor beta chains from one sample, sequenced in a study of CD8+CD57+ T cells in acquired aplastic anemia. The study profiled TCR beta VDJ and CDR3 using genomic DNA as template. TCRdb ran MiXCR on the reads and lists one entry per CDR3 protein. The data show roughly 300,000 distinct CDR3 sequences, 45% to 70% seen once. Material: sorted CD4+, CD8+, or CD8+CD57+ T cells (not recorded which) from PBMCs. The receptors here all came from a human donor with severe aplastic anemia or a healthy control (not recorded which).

In DNA form, the CDR3 reads TGTGCCAGCAGCTCGGGACAGGGTGCATATAATTCACCCCTCCACTTT. Its protein product is CASSSGQGAYNSPLHF. V usage is TRBV5-4 and J usage is TRBJ1-6; 9 bases are shared with TRBD1. The germline CDR1 and CDR2 sequences are SGHNT and YYREEE (reference sequence). The length of the CDR3 is 16 residues. J lost 4 bases, V lost 3 bases, and 5 bases had no gene match.

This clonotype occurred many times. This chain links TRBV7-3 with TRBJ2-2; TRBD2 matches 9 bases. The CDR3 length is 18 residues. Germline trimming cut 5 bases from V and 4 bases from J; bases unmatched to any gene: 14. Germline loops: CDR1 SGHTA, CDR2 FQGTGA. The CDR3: CASSPLAGPSFSTGELFF. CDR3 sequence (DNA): TGTGCCAGCAGCCCTCTAGCGGGGCCATCATTTTCCACCGGGGAGCTGTTTTTT.

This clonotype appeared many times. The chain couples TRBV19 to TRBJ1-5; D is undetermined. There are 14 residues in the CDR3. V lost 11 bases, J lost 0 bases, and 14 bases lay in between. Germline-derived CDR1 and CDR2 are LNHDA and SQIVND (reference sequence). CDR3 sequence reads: CAATEANSNQPQHF. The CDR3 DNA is TGTGCCGCTACTGAGGCAAATAGCAATCAGCCCCAGCATTTT.

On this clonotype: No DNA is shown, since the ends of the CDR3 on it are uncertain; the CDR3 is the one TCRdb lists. CDR3 region: CASSFYICSAPEVVSQNTEAFF. J is TRBJ1-1 and V is TRBV7-9; the table's TRBD1 call for D was not verified on the DNA. Including both end residues, the CDR3 is 22 amino acids long. CDR1 and CDR2 from the germline V gene are SEHNR and FQNEAQ (reference sequence).

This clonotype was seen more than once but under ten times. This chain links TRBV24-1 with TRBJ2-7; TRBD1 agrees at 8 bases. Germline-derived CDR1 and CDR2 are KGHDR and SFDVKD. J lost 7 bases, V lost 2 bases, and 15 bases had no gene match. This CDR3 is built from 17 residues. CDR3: CATSDSGTSPTGEEQYF. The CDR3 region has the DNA TGTGCCACCAGTGATTCGGGGACATCGCCGACAGGGGAAGAGCAGTACTTC.

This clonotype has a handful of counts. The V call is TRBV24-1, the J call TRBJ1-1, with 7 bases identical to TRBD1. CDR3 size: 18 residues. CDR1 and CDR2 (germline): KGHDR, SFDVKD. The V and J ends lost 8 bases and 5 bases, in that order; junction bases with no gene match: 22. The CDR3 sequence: CATTRYRDSGPVRTEAFF. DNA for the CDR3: TGTGCCACCACCCGGTACCGGGACAGTGGGCCCGTACGGACTGAAGCTTTCTTT.

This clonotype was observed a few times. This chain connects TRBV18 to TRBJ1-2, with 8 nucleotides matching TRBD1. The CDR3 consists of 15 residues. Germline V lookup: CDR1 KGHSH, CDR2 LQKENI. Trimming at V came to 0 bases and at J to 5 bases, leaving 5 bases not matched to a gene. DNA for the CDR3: TGTGCCAGCTCACCACCTCGTGACAGGGGATATGGCTACACCTTC. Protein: CASSPPRDRGYGYTF.

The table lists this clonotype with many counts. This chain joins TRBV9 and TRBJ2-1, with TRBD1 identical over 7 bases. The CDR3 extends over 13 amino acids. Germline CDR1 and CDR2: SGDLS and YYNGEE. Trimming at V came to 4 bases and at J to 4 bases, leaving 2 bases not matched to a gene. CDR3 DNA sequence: TGTGCCAGCAGCACACAGGGGTACAATGAGCAGTTCTTC. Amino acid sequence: CASSTQGYNEQFF.

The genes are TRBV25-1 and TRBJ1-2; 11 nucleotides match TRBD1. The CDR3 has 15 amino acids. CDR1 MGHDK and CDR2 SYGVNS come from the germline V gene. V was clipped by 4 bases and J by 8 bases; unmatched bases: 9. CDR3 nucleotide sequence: TGTGCCAGCAGTGCTAGAGAGGACAGGGGGCGCGGCTACACCTTC. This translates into CASSAREDRGRGYTF.

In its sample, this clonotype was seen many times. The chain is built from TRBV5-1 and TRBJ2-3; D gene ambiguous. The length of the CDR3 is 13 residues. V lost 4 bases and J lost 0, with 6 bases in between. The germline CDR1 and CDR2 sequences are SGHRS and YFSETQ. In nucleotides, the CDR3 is TGCGCCAGCAGCCCCACTAGCACAGATACGCAGTATTTT. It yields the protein CASSPTSTDTQYF.

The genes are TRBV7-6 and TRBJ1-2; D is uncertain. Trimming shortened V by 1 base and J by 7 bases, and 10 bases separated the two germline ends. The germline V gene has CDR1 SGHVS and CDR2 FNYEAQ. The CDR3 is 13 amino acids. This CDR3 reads CASSLGTLRGYTF. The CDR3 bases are TGTGCCAGCAGCTTAGGCACGTTGCGTGGCTACACCTTC.

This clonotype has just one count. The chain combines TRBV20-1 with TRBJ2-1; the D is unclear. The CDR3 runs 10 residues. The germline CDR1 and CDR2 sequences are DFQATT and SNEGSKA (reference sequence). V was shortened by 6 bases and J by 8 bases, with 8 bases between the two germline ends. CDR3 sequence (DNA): TGCAGTGCGAAGGTATATGAGCAGTTCTTC. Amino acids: CSAKVYEQFF.

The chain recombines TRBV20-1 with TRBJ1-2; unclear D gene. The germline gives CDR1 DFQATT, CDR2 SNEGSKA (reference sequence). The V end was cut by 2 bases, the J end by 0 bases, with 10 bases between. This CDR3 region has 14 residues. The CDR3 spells CSARRADSNYGYTF. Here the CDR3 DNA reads TGCAGTGCTAGAAGGGCAGACTCTAACTATGGCTACACCTTC.

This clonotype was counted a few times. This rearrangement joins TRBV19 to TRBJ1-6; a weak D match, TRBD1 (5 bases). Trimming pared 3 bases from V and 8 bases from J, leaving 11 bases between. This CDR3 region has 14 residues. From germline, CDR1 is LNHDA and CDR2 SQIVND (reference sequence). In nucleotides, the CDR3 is TGTGCCAGTAGTATGGAAAGGGGTCATTCACCCCTCCACTTT. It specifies CASSMERGHSPLHF.

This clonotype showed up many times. The CDR3 region has the DNA TGTGCCATCAGCGGGACAGGGGATCCCTATGGCTACACCTTC. Translating gives CAISGTGDPYGYTF. The rearrangement links TRBV10-3 to TRBJ1-2, with 10 bases identical to TRBD1. Unmatched junction bases numbered 5, after V lost 6 bases and J lost 4 bases. CDR1 is ENHRY, CDR2 SYGVKD, per germline. CDR3 length: 14 residues.

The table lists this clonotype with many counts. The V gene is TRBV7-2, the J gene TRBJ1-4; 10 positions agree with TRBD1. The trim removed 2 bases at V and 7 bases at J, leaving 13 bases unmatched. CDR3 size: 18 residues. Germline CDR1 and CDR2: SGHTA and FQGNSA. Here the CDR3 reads CASSLTGTGVWGSEKLFF. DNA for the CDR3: TGTGCCAGCAGCTTAACCGGGACAGGGGTTTGGGGGAGTGAAAAACTGTTTTTT.

CDR3 sequence (DNA): TGTGCCAGCAGCGGGACAGGGACAGTTGAGCAGTTCTTC. It encodes CASSGTGTVEQFF. V is TRBV9 and J is TRBJ2-1, with TRBD1 identical over 8 bases. Germline values: CDR1 SGDLS, CDR2 YYNGEE. The CDR3 has 13 amino acids. After removal of 3 bases from V and 9 bases from J, the junction contained 5 bases not matched to a gene.

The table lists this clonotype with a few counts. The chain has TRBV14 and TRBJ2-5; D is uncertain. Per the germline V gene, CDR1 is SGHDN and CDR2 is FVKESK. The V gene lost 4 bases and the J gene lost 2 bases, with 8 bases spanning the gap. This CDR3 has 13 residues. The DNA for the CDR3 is TGTGCCAGCAGCCGTACGATACAAGAGACCCAGTACTTC. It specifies CASSRTIQETQYF.

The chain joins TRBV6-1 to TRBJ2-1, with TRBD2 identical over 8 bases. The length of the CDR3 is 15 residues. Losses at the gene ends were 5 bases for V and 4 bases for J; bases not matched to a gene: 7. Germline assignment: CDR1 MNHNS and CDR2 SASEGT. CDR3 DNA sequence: TGTGCCAGCAGTTTGAGCGGGGGACATTACAATGAGCAGTTCTTC. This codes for CASSLSGGHYNEQFF.

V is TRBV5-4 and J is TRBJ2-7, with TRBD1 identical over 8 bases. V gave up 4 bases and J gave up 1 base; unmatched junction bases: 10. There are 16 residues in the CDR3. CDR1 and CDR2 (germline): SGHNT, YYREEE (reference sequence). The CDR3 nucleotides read TGTGCCAGCAGCACCCGACAGGGGCAACCGTCCTACGAGCAGTACTTC. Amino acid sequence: CASSTRQGQPSYEQYF. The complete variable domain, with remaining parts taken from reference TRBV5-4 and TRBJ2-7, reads ETGVTQSPTHLIKTRGQQVTLRCSSQSGHNTVSWYQQALGQGPQFIFQYYREEENGRGNFPPRFSGLQFPNYSSELNVNALELDDSALYLCASSTRQGQPSYEQYFGPGTRLTVT.

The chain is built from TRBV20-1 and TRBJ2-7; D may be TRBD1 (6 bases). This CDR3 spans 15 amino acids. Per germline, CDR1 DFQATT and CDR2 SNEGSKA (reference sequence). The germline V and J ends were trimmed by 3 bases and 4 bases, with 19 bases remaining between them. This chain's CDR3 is CSASPHTGTRYEQYF. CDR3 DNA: TGCAGTGCTAGTCCTCACACCGGGACAAGATACGAGCAGTACTTC.

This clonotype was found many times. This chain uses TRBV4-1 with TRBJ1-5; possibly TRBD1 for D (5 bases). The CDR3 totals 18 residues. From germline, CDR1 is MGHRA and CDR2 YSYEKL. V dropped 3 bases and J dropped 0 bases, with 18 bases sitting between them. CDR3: CASSHTGAGERSNQPQHF. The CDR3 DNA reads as TGCGCCAGCAGCCACACAGGAGCCGGCGAGCGTAGCAATCAGCCCCAGCATTTT.

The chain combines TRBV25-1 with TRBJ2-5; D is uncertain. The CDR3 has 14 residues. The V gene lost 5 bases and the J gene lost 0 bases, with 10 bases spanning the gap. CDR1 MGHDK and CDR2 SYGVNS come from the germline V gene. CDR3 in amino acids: CASSYSRYQETQYF. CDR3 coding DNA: TGTGCCAGCAGTTACAGCAGGTACCAAGAGACCCAGTACTTC.

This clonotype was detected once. This CDR3 is CGSSLGQGYYGYTF. The DNA for the CDR3 is TGTGGGAGCAGCTTGGGACAGGGCTACTATGGCTACACCTTC. This sequence joins TRBV7-2 and TRBJ1-2; the match to TRBD1 covers 9 bases. CDR1 and CDR2 from the germline V gene are SGHTA and FQGNSA. The CDR3 sequence is 14 residues long.

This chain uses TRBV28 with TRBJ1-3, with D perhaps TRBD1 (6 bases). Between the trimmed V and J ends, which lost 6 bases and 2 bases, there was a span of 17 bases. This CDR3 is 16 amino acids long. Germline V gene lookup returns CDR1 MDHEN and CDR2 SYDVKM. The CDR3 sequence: CASRLRGGSAGNTIYF. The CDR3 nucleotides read TGTGCCAGCAGACTAAGAGGGGGATCTGCTGGAAACACCATATATTTT.

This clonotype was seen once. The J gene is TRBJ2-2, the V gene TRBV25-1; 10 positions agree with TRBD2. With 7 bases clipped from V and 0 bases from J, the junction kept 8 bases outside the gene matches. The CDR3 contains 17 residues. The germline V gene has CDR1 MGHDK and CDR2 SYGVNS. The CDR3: CASTKPGLASNTGELFF. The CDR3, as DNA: TGTGCCAGCACAAAACCGGGACTAGCGTCGAACACCGGGGAGCTGTTTTTT.

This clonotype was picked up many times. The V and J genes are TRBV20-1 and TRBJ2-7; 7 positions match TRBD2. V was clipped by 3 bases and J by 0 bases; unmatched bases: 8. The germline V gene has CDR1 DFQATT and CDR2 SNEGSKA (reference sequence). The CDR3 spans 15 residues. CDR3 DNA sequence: TGCAGTGCTAGGGCGGGGGACGGGAACTCCTACGAGCAGTACTTC. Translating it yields CSARAGDGNSYEQYF.